This T cell receptor (beta chain) was identified during a study of OX40 agonist ivuxolimab in advanced cancers. Background on the study: Ivuxolimab, an agonist antibody against OX40 (CD134), was given to patients.

J was trimmed by 2 bases and V by 2 bases; bases with no gene match: 6. This CDR3 comprises 16 residues. Germline CDR1 reads SGHRS; CDR2 reads YFSETQ. The repertoire was sequenced with immunoSEQ multiplex PCR; TCRdb's copy has only in-frame clones and lacks some. The sample shows 50,000 to 65,000 clones, over 75% of them seen only once. This clonotype was obtained from an adult with an advanced solid tumor such as melanoma, head and neck, liver or kidney cancer. The chain links TRBV5-1 to TRBJ2-5, with 10 positions matching TRBD1. Specimen: CD4+ or CD8+ T cells sorted from blood, collected in a trial of the OX40 agonist ivuxolimab. CDR3 DNA: TGCGCCAGCAGCTTACTGCCGGGACAGGGGCAAGAGACCCAGTACTTC. Translation gives CASSLLPGQGQETQYF.